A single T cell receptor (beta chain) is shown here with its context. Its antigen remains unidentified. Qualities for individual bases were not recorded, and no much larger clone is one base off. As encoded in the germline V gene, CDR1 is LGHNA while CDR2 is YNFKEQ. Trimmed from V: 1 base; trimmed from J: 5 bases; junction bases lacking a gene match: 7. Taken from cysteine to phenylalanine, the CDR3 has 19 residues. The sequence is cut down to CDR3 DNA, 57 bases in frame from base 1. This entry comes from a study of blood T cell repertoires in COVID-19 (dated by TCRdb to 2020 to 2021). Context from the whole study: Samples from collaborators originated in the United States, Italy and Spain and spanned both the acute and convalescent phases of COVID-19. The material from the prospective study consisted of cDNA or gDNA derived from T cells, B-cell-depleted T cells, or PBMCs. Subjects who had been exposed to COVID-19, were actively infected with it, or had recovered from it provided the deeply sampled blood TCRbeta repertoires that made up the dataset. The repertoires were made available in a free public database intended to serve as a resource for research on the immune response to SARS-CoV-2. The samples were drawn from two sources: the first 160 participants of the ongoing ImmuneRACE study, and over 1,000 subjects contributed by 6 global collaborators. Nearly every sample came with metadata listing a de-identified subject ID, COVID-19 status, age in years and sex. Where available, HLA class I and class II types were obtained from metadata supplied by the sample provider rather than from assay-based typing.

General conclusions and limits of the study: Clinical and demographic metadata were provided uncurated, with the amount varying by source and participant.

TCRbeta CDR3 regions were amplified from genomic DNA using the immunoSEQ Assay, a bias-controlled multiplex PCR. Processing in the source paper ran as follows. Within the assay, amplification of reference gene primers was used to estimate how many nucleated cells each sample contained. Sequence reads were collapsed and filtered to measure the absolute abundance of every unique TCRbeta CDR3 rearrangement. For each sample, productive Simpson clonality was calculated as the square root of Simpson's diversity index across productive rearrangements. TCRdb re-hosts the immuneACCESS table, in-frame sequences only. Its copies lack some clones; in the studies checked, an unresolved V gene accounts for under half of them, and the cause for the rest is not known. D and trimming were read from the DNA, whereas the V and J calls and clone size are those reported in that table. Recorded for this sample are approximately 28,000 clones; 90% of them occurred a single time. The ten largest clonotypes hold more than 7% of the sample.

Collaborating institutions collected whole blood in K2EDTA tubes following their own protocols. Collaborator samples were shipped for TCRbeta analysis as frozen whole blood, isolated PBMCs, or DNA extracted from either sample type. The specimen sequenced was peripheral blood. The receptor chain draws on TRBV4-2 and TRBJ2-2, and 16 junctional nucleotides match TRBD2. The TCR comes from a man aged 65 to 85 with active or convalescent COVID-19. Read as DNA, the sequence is TGTGCCAGCAGCCAAGCCGGGACTAGCGGGGGGGCGCGAACCGGGGAGCTGTTTTTT. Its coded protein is CASSQAGTSGGARTGELFF.